Listed below are T cell receptor beta chains from one sample, sequenced in a study of cytomegalovirus exposure and HLA in healthy donors. Data came from immunoSEQ multiplex PCR; TCRdb stores just in-frame clones and leaves some out. Counted here are some 110,000 clones, 75% to 90% occurring once; the ten biggest clones make up about 2%. The source material was PBMCs. The receptors come from a man aged 30-40 years in good health and CMV-seronegative. CDR3s include the opening cysteine and the closing phenylalanine or tryptophan. Each record gives: J gene, clone size, V gene, D gene, CDR3 DNA, CDR3 protein. A D gene is named only where the DNA matches it firmly. Not all rows give a size; the values are once, few, many and, for expanded clones, a class.

J: TRBJ1-1; size: -; V: TRBV6-1; D: -; DNA: TGTGCCAGCAAACAGGGACGGCAAACTGAAGCTTTCTTT; CDR3: CASKQGRQTEAFF
J: TRBJ2-6; size: -; V: TRBV7-9; D: -; DNA: TGTGCCAGCAGCTTTGGCGGGGATTGGGCCAACGTCCTGACTTTC; CDR3: CASSFGGDWANVLTF
J: TRBJ1-3; size: -; V: TRBV25-1; D: TRBD1; DNA: TGTGCCAGCAGTGAATCGGCCCCGACAGGGGGCGACGGAAACACCATATATTTT; CDR3: CASSESAPTGGDGNTIYF
J: TRBJ2-6; size: -; V: TRBV9; D: -; DNA: TGTGCCAGCAGCGTCCCTATGGGCCCTGGGGCCAACGTCCTGACTTTC; CDR3: CASSVPMGPGANVLTF
J: TRBJ2-2; size: -; V: TRBV5-1; D: -; DNA: TGCGCCAGCAGCTTTCTCCCTCGAGACGGGGAGCTGTTTTTT; CDR3: CASSFLPRDGELFF
J: TRBJ1-2; size: few; V: TRBV2; D: -; DNA: TGTGCCAGCACACGGATGGAGACTGGCTACACCTTC; CDR3: CASTRMETGYTF
J: TRBJ1-1; size: -; V: TRBV10-3; D: TRBD1; DNA: TGTGCCATCAGCCGAACCGGGACAGGGAACACTGAAGCTTTCTTT; CDR3: CAISRTGTGNTEAFF
J: TRBJ2-7; size: once; V: TRBV23-1; D: TRBD2; DNA: TGCGTCAGCAGTCCTCAGCGGGGGGGTCCTCTACGGCGCTCCTCCGAGCAGTACTTC; CDR3: CVSSPQRGGPLRRSSEQYF
J: TRBJ2-7; size: -; V: TRBV18; D: TRBD1; DNA: TGTGCCAGCTCCTCCTCTTCGGTGGGGACAGTTCCCTACGAGCAGTACTTC; CDR3: CASSSSSVGTVPYEQYF
J: TRBJ1-2; size: few; V: TRBV5-1; D: -; DNA: TGCGCCAGCAGCTTGGAGGGGAGGGACTATGGCTACACCTTC; CDR3: CASSLEGRDYGYTF
J: TRBJ2-1; size: -; V: TRBV2; D: -; DNA: TGTGCCAGCAGCTTAGGCAGGGGGCGGGGGGGCAGGAATGAGCAGTTCTTC; CDR3: CASSLGRGRGGRNEQFF
J: TRBJ2-2; size: -; V: TRBV5-1; D: -; DNA: TGCGCCAGCAGCCTACCGTCAGGTCGGGGCACCGGGGAGCTGTTTTTT; CDR3: CASSLPSGRGTGELFF
J: TRBJ2-3; size: -; V: TRBV29-1; D: TRBD2; DNA: TGCAGCGTTGGGAGCGGGGGTTTGGCAGATACGCAGTATTTT; CDR3: CSVGSGGLADTQYF
J: TRBJ2-5; size: -; V: TRBV6-5; D: -; DNA: TGTGCCAGCAGTTACCGGACAAGTAGGGTGAGAGAGACCCAGTACTTC; CDR3: CASSYRTSRVRETQYF
J: TRBJ1-1; size: -; V: TRBV5-8; D: -; DNA: TGTGCCAGCAGCCGGGGGGGAGGGAACACTGAAGCTTTCTTT; CDR3: CASSRGGGNTEAFF
J: TRBJ2-5; size: -; V: TRBV9; D: TRBD1; DNA: TGTGCCAGCAGCGTCTCCGGGACAGAAGAGACCCAGTACTTC; CDR3: CASSVSGTEETQYF
J: TRBJ2-2; size: -; V: TRBV9; D: TRBD1; DNA: TGTGCCAGCAGCGCCACAGGGGGCGCAGCCGGGGAGCTGTTTTTT; CDR3: CASSATGGAAGELFF
J: TRBJ1-1; size: -; V: TRBV30; D: -; DNA: TGTGCCTGGGCGGGGGACGCTGAAGCTTTCTTT; CDR3: CAWAGDAEAFF
J: TRBJ2-1; size: -; V: TRBV28; D: TRBD2; DNA: TGTGCCAGCAGCTCGGCCATAGCGGGCAGCCACAATGAGCAGTTCTTC; CDR3: CASSSAIAGSHNEQFF
J: TRBJ1-4; size: -; V: TRBV27; D: TRBD1; DNA: TGTGCCTCCAAGTCGGGACAGGGGACAGACTCCGAAAAACTGTTTTTT; CDR3: CASKSGQGTDSEKLFF
J: TRBJ2-7; size: -; V: TRBV2; D: -; DNA: TGTGCCAGCAGCCCAGACTACGAGCAGTACTTC; CDR3: CASSPDYEQYF
J: TRBJ1-2; size: -; V: TRBV15; D: TRBD1; DNA: TGTGCCACCAGCAGAGCCGGACAGGGGCCTCGGGATGGCTACACCTTC; CDR3: CATSRAGQGPRDGYTF
J: TRBJ2-3; size: -; V: TRBV7-6; D: -; DNA: TGTGCCAGCAGCCCTAATACAGGGTTGGTAGATACGCAGTATTTT; CDR3: CASSPNTGLVDTQYF
J: TRBJ2-3; size: -; V: TRBV30; D: -; DNA: TGTGCCTGGACCGGGATCCTTGGCACAGATACGCAGTATTTT; CDR3: CAWTGILGTDTQYF
J: TRBJ2-5; size: -; V: TRBV15; D: TRBD2; DNA: TGTGCCACCATGGGGGGGGAGACGGAGACCCAGTACTTC; CDR3: CATMGGETETQYF
J: TRBJ2-5; size: few; V: TRBV4-1; D: -; DNA: TGCGCCAGCAGCCAAGAAATTGCAGGGCAAGAGACCCAGTACTTC; CDR3: CASSQEIAGQETQYF
J: TRBJ1-6; size: -; V: TRBV27; D: TRBD1; DNA: TGTGCCAGCAGTTTAGGGAGGGACAGGGGGCTTTCACCCCTCCACTTT; CDR3: CASSLGRDRGLSPLHF
J: TRBJ2-7; size: -; V: TRBV4-1; D: TRBD2; DNA: TGCGCCAGCAGCCATGGAGGGACTAGCGGGGGCTACGAGCAGTACTTC; CDR3: CASSHGGTSGGYEQYF
J: TRBJ1-5; size: -; V: TRBV2; D: -; DNA: TGTGCCAGCAGTGAACGTGGAACAGGTAATAGCAATCAGCCCCAGCATTTT; CDR3: CASSERGTGNSNQPQHF
J: TRBJ2-7; size: -; V: TRBV6-5; D: -; DNA: TGTGCCAGCAGTTACTCAGAAGGAGTCTTCTACGAGCAGTACTTC; CDR3: CASSYSEGVFYEQYF
J: TRBJ2-1; size: -; V: TRBV4-3; D: TRBD2; DNA: TGCGCCAGCAGCCCTTGGCGCGAGGGAGGGAATGAGCAGTTCTTC; CDR3: CASSPWREGGNEQFF
J: TRBJ1-4; size: -; V: TRBV9; D: -; DNA: TGTGCCTCGAACAGGGTTGCTAATGAAAAACTGTTTTTT; CDR3: CASNRVANEKLFF
J: TRBJ2-5; size: -; V: TRBV11-2; D: -; DNA: TGTGCCAGCAGCTTAGCTCTAGTGGGGACAAGGATAGGAGAGACCCAGTACTTC; CDR3: CASSLALVGTRIGETQYF
J: TRBJ2-7; size: -; V: TRBV5-6; D: TRBD1; DNA: TGTGCCAGCAGCCCTTCGGACAGGGAGGAGTACTTC; CDR3: CASSPSDREEYF
J: TRBJ1-1; size: -; V: TRBV28; D: -; DNA: TGTGCCAGCAGTTGGACAGAGGGGACTGAAGCTTTCTTT; CDR3: CASSWTEGTEAFF
J: TRBJ2-7; size: -; V: TRBV20-1; D: -; DNA: TGCAGTGCTAGAATTGGTAGGGAGGTGGGCTTC; CDR3: CSARIGREVGF
J: TRBJ2-3; size: few; V: TRBV5-1; D: TRBD2; DNA: TGCGCCAGCAGCCCTAGGACTAGCGGGGGGGCTACAGATACGCAGTATTTT; CDR3: CASSPRTSGGATDTQYF
J: TRBJ1-6; size: -; V: TRBV28; D: TRBD1; DNA: TGTGCCAGCAGACCCAGAGACAGGGGATATAATTCACCCCTCCACTTT; CDR3: CASRPRDRGYNSPLHF
J: TRBJ2-5; size: -; V: TRBV20-1; D: -; DNA: TGCAGTGCTAGGTCAGGGGAGACCCAGTACTTC; CDR3: CSARSGETQYF
J: TRBJ1-5; size: -; V: TRBV28; D: -; DNA: TGTGCCAGCAAAAGAGGGACTTTAGAGGAGCAGCCCCAGCATTTT; CDR3: CASKRGTLEEQPQHF
J: TRBJ2-1; size: -; V: TRBV5-1; D: -; DNA: TGCGCCAGCAGCTTGGAGGGGGGGGATTACAATGAGCAGTTCTTC; CDR3: CASSLEGGDYNEQFF
J: TRBJ1-5; size: -; V: TRBV6-5; D: TRBD1; DNA: TGTGCCAGCAGTTGGGCAGGGGGCGCGGAACAGCCCCAGCATTTT; CDR3: CASSWAGGAEQPQHF
J: TRBJ2-5; size: -; V: TRBV5-6; D: TRBD1; DNA: TGTGCCAGCAGCCGGACAGGAGAGACCCAGTACTTC; CDR3: CASSRTGETQYF
J: TRBJ2-6; size: -; V: TRBV6-6; D: -; DNA: TGTGCCAGCAGGACAACAGGGCTCTCTGGGGCCAACGTCCTGACTTTC; CDR3: CASRTTGLSGANVLTF
J: TRBJ1-2; size: -; V: TRBV10-3; D: TRBD1; DNA: TGTGCCATCAGCCCGGGACAGGGGGTATCCTTCTATGGCTACACCTTC; CDR3: CAISPGQGVSFYGYTF
J: TRBJ1-1; size: -; V: TRBV5-1; D: -; DNA: TGCGCCAGCAGCCGGGGGAAGGCTTTTGAAGCTTTCTTT; CDR3: CASSRGKAFEAFF
J: TRBJ1-2; size: -; V: TRBV28; D: -; DNA: TGTGCCAGCAGCTCCCAGGGAGGGTTCTACTATGGCTACACCTTC; CDR3: CASSSQGGFYYGYTF
J: TRBJ1-4; size: -; V: TRBV5-1; D: TRBD1; DNA: TGCGCCAGCAGCACAGGGGTCGCAACTAATGAAAAACTGTTTTTT; CDR3: CASSTGVATNEKLFF
J: TRBJ1-2; size: -; V: TRBV28; D: TRBD1; DNA: TGTGCCACCGCGATGGGACAGGGCTTCTATGGCTACACCTTC; CDR3: CATAMGQGFYGYTF
J: TRBJ2-1; size: -; V: TRBV9; D: TRBD2; DNA: TGTGCCAGCACGGGGGGGAGGGATGAGCAGTTCTTC; CDR3: CASTGGRDEQFF
J: TRBJ2-7; size: once; V: TRBV6-5; D: -; DNA: TGTGCCAGCAGTTCCCAGGGGATCTCCTACGAGCAGTACTTC; CDR3: CASSSQGISYEQYF
J: TRBJ1-2; size: once; V: TRBV20-1; D: TRBD1; DNA: TGCAGTTTGGACAGGGGCGATGGCTACACCTTC; CDR3: CSLDRGDGYTF
J: TRBJ2-3; size: once; V: TRBV18; D: -; DNA: TGTGCCAGCTCAAACATTAGCACAGATACGCAGTATTTT; CDR3: CASSNISTDTQYF
J: TRBJ2-2; size: -; V: TRBV9; D: TRBD2; DNA: TGTGCCAGCAGCGCTGTGAGCGGGAGGAACACCGGGGAGCTGTTTTTT; CDR3: CASSAVSGRNTGELFF